This T cell receptor beta chain appears in the sequencing data of a study of blood T cell repertoires in COVID-19 (TCRdb year 2020). For the wider study: Collaborator samples came from the United States, Italy and Spain and covered acute and convalescent phases of COVID-19. Subjects who had been exposed to COVID-19, were actively infected with it, or had recovered from it provided the deeply sampled blood TCRbeta repertoires that made up the dataset. Samples came from the ongoing ImmuneRACE study (first 160 participants) plus 1,254 subjects from 6 global collaborators. The repertoires were released in a freely available public database intended as a resource for research on the immune response to SARS-CoV-2. The material from the prospective study consisted of cDNA or gDNA derived from T cells, B-cell-depleted T cells, or PBMCs. Nearly every sample came with metadata listing a de-identified subject ID, COVID-19 status, age in years and sex. Where available, HLA class I and class II types were obtained from metadata supplied by the sample provider rather than from assay-based typing. Study-wide conclusions, independent of this receptor: Clinical and demographic metadata were provided uncurated, with the amount varying by source and participant.

Of note for this clone: Its antigen is still unknown. The record has no base qualities; no much larger clone is one base away.

Collaborating institutions collected whole blood in K2EDTA tubes following their own protocols. For TCRbeta analysis, collaborators shipped samples as frozen whole blood, isolated PBMCs, or DNA extracted from either of those sample types. There are 16 amino acids in the CDR3, from cysteine to phenylalanine inclusive. Only CDR3 DNA is held: 48 bases, read in frame from base 1. The germline V gene gives CDR1 as LGHNA and CDR2 as YSLEER. V is pruned by 0 bases and J by 7 bases, leaving 8 bases of the junction without a gene match. TCRbeta CDR3 regions were amplified from genomic DNA using the immunoSEQ Assay, a bias-controlled multiplex PCR. Regarding the original processing steps: Nucleated cell counts per sample were estimated from amplification of reference gene primers within the assay. To quantify the absolute abundance of each unique TCRbeta CDR3 rearrangement, sequence reads were collapsed and filtered. Productive Simpson clonality was computed per sample as the square root of Simpson's diversity index over productive rearrangements. TCRdb carries this immuneACCESS record with in-frame sequences only. Its versions omit some clonotypes, under half of them owing to an unresolved V gene in the studies checked, with the rest unexplained. That table gives V, J and clone size, and the DNA gave D and trimming. The sample has 100,000 or so clones on record, more than 75% of them singletons. The biggest ten clones account for less than 9% of the sample.

The TCR sequence derives from a man between 45 and 60 years old with active or convalescent COVID-19. Specimen: peripheral blood. The chain couples TRBV4-3 to TRBJ2-1; 8 central bases correspond to TRBD1. The DNA sequence is TGCGCCAGCAGCCAAGACAACAGGGGGAGAAGGAATGAGCAGTTCTTC. Its amino acids are CASSQDNRGRRNEQFF.